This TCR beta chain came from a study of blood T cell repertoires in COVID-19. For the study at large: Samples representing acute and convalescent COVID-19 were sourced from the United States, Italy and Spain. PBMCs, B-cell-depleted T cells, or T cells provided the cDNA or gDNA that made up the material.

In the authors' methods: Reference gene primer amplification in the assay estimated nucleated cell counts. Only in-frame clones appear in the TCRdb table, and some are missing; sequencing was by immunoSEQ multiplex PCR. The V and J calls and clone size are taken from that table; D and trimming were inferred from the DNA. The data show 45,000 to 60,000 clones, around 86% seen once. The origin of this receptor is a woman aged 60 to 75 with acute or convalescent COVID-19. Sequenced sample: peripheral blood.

CDR3: CASSSTGNYGYTF. The CDR3 DNA reads as TGCGCCAGCAGCTCTACAGGGAACTATGGCTACACCTTC. The chain uses TRBV5-1 and TRBJ1-2; possibly TRBD1 for D (6 bases). V lost 3 bases to trimming and J lost 2 bases, with 8 bases between them. The CDR3 is 13 residues long. The germline V gene encodes CDR1 SGHRS and CDR2 YFSETQ. Full variable domain (remainder filled in from reference TRBV5-1 and TRBJ1-2): KAGVTQTPRYLIKTRGQQVTLSCSPISGHRSVSWYQQTPGQGLQFLFEYFSETQRNKGNFPGRFSGRQFSNSRSEMNVSTLELGDSALYLCASSSTGNYGYTFGSGTRLTVV.